The 30 T cell receptor beta chains below come from one sample, sequenced in a study of blood T cell repertoires in COVID-19. The assay was immunoSEQ multiplex PCR, and TCRdb's table has in-frame clones only and misses some. The sample yields tens of thousands of clones, approximately 84% seen once. The sequenced sample was peripheral blood. The source of these receptors is a man aged 60-69 years with COVID-19, enrolled during active disease.

The rearrangement links TRBV4-1 to TRBJ2-1; D ambiguous. This CDR3 contains 15 residues. The V gene lost 0 bases and the J gene lost 4 bases, with 10 bases spanning the gap. CDR1 MGHRA and CDR2 YSYEKL come from the germline V gene. Here the CDR3 DNA reads TGCGCCAGCAGCCAAGAGCGGCAGTCTTACAATGAGCAGTTCTTC. Translated, it gives CASSQERQSYNEQFF.

This chain connects TRBV5-5 to TRBJ1-4; a possible D gene is TRBD1 (6 bases). The CDR3 extends over 16 amino acids. Looked up from germline, CDR1 is SGHKS and CDR2 is YYEKEE (reference sequence). V was cut by 1 base and J by 2 bases, with 12 bases left in between. The CDR3 DNA reads TGTGCCAGCAGCTTGAAGGGGGGGATTACTAATGAAAAACTGTTTTTT. This translates into CASSLKGGITNEKLFF.

This clone was counted only a few times. This rearrangement joins TRBV7-2 to TRBJ1-2, with D unresolved. CDR3 length equals 15 residues. V lost 2 bases and J lost 7, with 17 bases in between. Germline assignment: CDR1 SGHTA and CDR2 FQGNSA. The CDR3, as DNA: TGTGCCAGCAGCTTAAATTCTGGGCTTCTTGGTGGCTACACCTTC. It is translated as CASSLNSGLLGGYTF.

This clone was seen more than once but under ten times. V usage is TRBV19 and J usage is TRBJ2-2; 7 bases match TRBD1. V was pared by 1 base and J by 5 bases, with 4 bases of the junction left unmatched. Germline V CDR1 and CDR2: LNHDA, SQIVND (reference sequence). This CDR3 is 15 amino acids long. The CDR3 loop reads CASSIVGQTTGELFF. The DNA for the CDR3 is TGTGCCAGTAGTATAGTGGGACAGACGACCGGGGAGCTGTTTTTT.

The V and J genes are TRBV19 and TRBJ1-2; TRBD1 aligns across 8 bases. This CDR3 spans 14 amino acids. The germline V gene has CDR1 LNHDA and CDR2 SQIVND (reference sequence). With 6 bases clipped from V and 8 bases from J, the junction kept 11 bases outside the gene matches. CDR3 DNA sequence: TGTGCCAGTAGCACATCGGTGCAGGGGGCCGGCTACACCTTC. Translating it yields CASSTSVQGAGYTF.

V usage is TRBV2 and J usage is TRBJ2-1; 11 bases map to TRBD2. The CDR3 extends over 15 amino acids. V gave up 6 bases and J gave up 2 bases; unmatched junction bases: 3. Germline CDR1 SNHLY, CDR2 FYNNEI. CDR3 protein: CASRVAGGAYNEQFF. CDR3 nucleotide sequence: TGTGCCAGCAGAGTAGCGGGAGGGGCCTACAATGAGCAGTTCTTC. The full variable domain, rest sourced from reference TRBV2 and TRBJ2-1, is EPEVTQTPSHQVTQMGQEVILRCVPISNHLYFYWYRQILGQKVEFLVSFYNNEISEKSEIFDDQFSVERPDGSNFTLKIRSTKLEDSAMYFCASRVAGGAYNEQFFGPGTRLTVL.

The chain carries TRBV7-9 and TRBJ2-2; 9 bases align to TRBD1. The V gene end was trimmed by 11 bases and the J gene end by 4 bases; junction bases not matched to a gene: 8. CDR3 length: 14 residues. In germline, CDR1 is SEHNR, CDR2 FQNEAQ (reference sequence). DNA for the CDR3: TGTGCCGGCACCGGGACAGGGTCCACCGGGGAGCTGTTTTTT. Translated: CAGTGTGSTGELFF.

The rearrangement links TRBV7-2 to TRBJ1-3; D remains unclear. The CDR3 consists of 14 residues. The ends were cut back, 3 bases at V and 0 bases at J, with 6 bases in the middle. Germline assignment: CDR1 SGHTA and CDR2 FQGNSA. CDR3: CASSFGSSGNTIYF. The CDR3 DNA reads as TGTGCCAGCAGCTTCGGGAGCTCTGGAAACACCATATATTTT.

Many counts were recorded for this clone. CDR3 nucleotide sequence: TGTGCCAGCAGTTTAAAGGGACAAGGGTACTACGAGCAGTACTTC. Its protein is CASSLKGQGYYEQYF. The V call is TRBV27, the J call TRBJ2-7, with D possibly being TRBD1 (6 bases). The CDR3 totals 15 residues. Trimming pared 2 bases from V and 3 bases from J, leaving 14 bases between. Germline CDR1 is MNHEY and CDR2 is SMNVEV (reference sequence).

The chain joins TRBV28 to TRBJ1-1, with 7 bases lining up with TRBD1. The V and J ends lost 4 bases and 5 bases, in that order; junction bases with no gene match: 7. The V gene's germline CDR1 is MDHEN and CDR2 SYDVKM. The CDR3 contains 14 residues. The CDR3 is CASSSSTGRTEAFF. In DNA, the CDR3 is TGTGCCAGCAGTTCCTCGACAGGGCGTACTGAAGCTTTCTTT. Together with reference TRBV28 and TRBJ1-1, the CDR3 gives the full variable domain: DVKVTQSSRYLVKRTGEKVFLECVQDMDHENMFWYRQDPGLGLRLIYFSYDVKMKEKGDIPEGYSVSREKKERFSLILESASTNQTSMYLCASSSSTGRTEAFFGQGTRLTVV.

The chain has TRBV5-4 and TRBJ2-2; 8 bases agree with TRBD2. The germline V gene encodes CDR1 SGHNT and CDR2 YYREEE (reference sequence). There are 19 residues in the CDR3. J lost 6 bases, V lost 1 base, and 17 bases had no gene match. The CDR3 region has the DNA TGTGCCAGCAGCTTGTCCTCGGGGGACTGGGGGCGGGGGGCCGGGGAGCTGTTTTTT. It translates to CASSLSSGDWGRGAGELFF.

Only one count was recorded for this clone. This rearrangement joins TRBV11-2 to TRBJ2-1; TRBD2 aligns across 11 bases. The CDR3 totals 16 residues. The germline gives CDR1 SGHAT, CDR2 FQNNGV. The V and J ends lost 1 base and 1 base, in that order; junction bases with no gene match: 0. The CDR3 loop is CASSLGLAGSYNEQFF. DNA for the CDR3: TGTGCCAGCAGCTTAGGACTAGCGGGGTCCTACAATGAGCAGTTCTTC.

The V call is TRBV5-5, the J call TRBJ1-4, with a possible D match to TRBD1 (5 bases). The CDR3 is made up of 14 amino acids. V lost 2 bases and J 6 bases, leaving 11 bases between the germline ends. Looked up from germline, CDR1 is SGHKS and CDR2 is YYEKEE (reference sequence). CDR3 nucleotide sequence: TGTGCCAGCAGCTTCGGGGGTGGCGATGAAAAACTGTTTTTT. This codes for CASSFGGGDEKLFF.

The rearrangement joins TRBV4-1 to TRBJ2-5; 9 bases align to TRBD2. The CDR3 runs to 16 residues. The V and J ends lost 1 base and 2 bases, in that order; junction bases with no gene match: 5. Germline V gene data show CDR1 as MGHRA and CDR2 as YSYEKL. The CDR3 sequence is CASSQGPGLAQETQYF. CDR3 bases: TGCGCCAGCAGCCAAGGGCCGGGACTAGCTCAAGAGACCCAGTACTTC.

This chain connects TRBV11-2 to TRBJ1-4, with TRBD1 matching 7 bases. Per germline, CDR1 SGHAT and CDR2 FQNNGV. CDR3 length: 14 residues. V gave up 1 base and J gave up 8 bases; unmatched junction bases: 4. The CDR3, as DNA: TGTGCCAGCAGCTTAGGACAGGGCCTCGAAAAACTGTTTTTT. This sequence encodes CASSLGQGLEKLFF.

This sequence joins TRBV7-6 and TRBJ2-7, with D unclear. CDR1 and CDR2 from the germline V gene are SGHVS and FNYEAQ. The CDR3 is 14 amino acids. The V end was cut by 1 base, the J end by 9 bases, with 16 bases between. CDR3 in amino acids: CASSLESEATRQYF. For the CDR3, the DNA is TGTGCCAGCAGCTTAGAAAGTGAAGCTACGAGGCAGTACTTC.

The rearrangement links TRBV28 to TRBJ1-6, with a tentative D call TRBD1 (5 bases). Germline V CDR1 and CDR2: MDHEN, SYDVKM. The CDR3 is 16 residues long. Trimming cost V 2 bases and J 8 bases, with 16 bases left between them. In DNA form, the CDR3 reads TGTGCCAGCAGTTTAATTGGTGGACTAGGGGATTCACCCCTCCACTTT. Amino acids: CASSLIGGLGDSPLHF. Complete variable domain (other parts from reference TRBV28 and TRBJ1-6): DVKVTQSSRYLVKRTGEKVFLECVQDMDHENMFWYRQDPGLGLRLIYFSYDVKMKEKGDIPEGYSVSREKKERFSLILESASTNQTSMYLCASSLIGGLGDSPLHFGNGTRLTVT.

CDR3 DNA: TGTGCCAGCAGCATCCAGGGGTCCGGAAACACCATATATTTT. Its protein product is CASSIQGSGNTIYF. The chain couples TRBV28 to TRBJ1-3; D is perhaps TRBD1 (6 bases). Per germline, CDR1 MDHEN and CDR2 SYDVKM. Trimming pared 6 bases from V and 4 bases from J, leaving 13 bases between. The CDR3 is 14 residues long. The variable domain in full, with the rest retrieved from reference TRBV28 and TRBJ1-3, is DVKVTQSSRYLVKRTGEKVFLECVQDMDHENMFWYRQDPGLGLRLIYFSYDVKMKEKGDIPEGYSVSREKKERFSLILESASTNQTSMYLCASSIQGSGNTIYFGEGSWLTVV.

This clone was seen once. The chain links TRBV28 to TRBJ2-7; 8 bases are shared with TRBD2. The CDR3 totals 16 residues. The trim removed 6 bases at V and 0 bases at J, leaving 10 bases unmatched. The germline gives CDR1 MDHEN, CDR2 SYDVKM. CDR3 region: CASSPGGRASSYEQYF. In nucleotides, the CDR3 is TGTGCCAGCAGCCCGGGAGGGCGGGCGAGCTCCTACGAGCAGTACTTC.

This clone was seen just once. The CDR3 DNA sequence: TGTGCCAGCAGCGCCGGGACAGGCTCTGGAAACACCATATATTTT. Its protein is CASSAGTGSGNTIYF. This chain joins TRBV9 and TRBJ1-3, with 8 bases identical to TRBD1. The germline CDR1 and CDR2 sequences are SGDLS and YYNGEE. V dropped 3 bases and J dropped 0; count of bases not matched to a gene: 2. There are 15 residues in the CDR3.

CDR3 coding DNA: TGTGCCAGCAATACCCCTCCAGGTACGCAGTATTTT. It encodes CASNTPPGTQYF. The gene calls are TRBV12-3 or TRBV12-4 and TRBJ2-3, with D hard to call. The CDR3 has 12 residues. Trimming removed 7 bases from V and 8 bases from J, with 13 bases in between.

This rearrangement joins TRBV30 to TRBJ2-5; 7 positions agree with TRBD1. V was clipped by 5 bases and J by 5 bases; unmatched bases: 5. The V gene's germline CDR1 is GTSNPN and CDR2 SVGIG (reference sequence). The CDR3 has 12 residues. CDR3 nucleotides: TGTGCCTGGGACAGGGTCGAGGAGACCCAGTACTTC. This translates into CAWDRVEETQYF.

This chain connects TRBV7-9 to TRBJ1-4; D is unclear. The ends were cut back, 5 bases at V and 4 bases at J, with 11 bases in the middle. The CDR3 is 14 residues long. The germline CDR1 and CDR2 sequences are SEHNR and FQNEAQ (reference sequence). The chain's CDR3 is CASSPKRFNEKLFF. Here the CDR3 DNA reads TGTGCCAGCAGCCCAAAGCGGTTTAATGAAAAACTGTTTTTT. Using reference TRBV7-9 and TRBJ1-4 for the parts outside the CDR3, the full variable domain is DTGVSQNPRHKITKRGQNVTFRCDPISEHNRLYWYRQTLGQGPEFLTYFQNEAQLEKSRLLSDRFSAERPKGSFSTLEIQRTEQGDSAMYLCASSPKRFNEKLFFGSGTQLSVL.

V usage is TRBV27 and J usage is TRBJ1-5; D not resolved. The CDR3 totals 14 residues. The V end was cut by 6 bases, the J end by 0 bases, with 9 bases between. Germline-derived CDR1 and CDR2 are MNHEY and SMNVEV (reference sequence). The CDR3 DNA reads TGTGCCAGCAGGCGACGGGATAGCAATCAGCCCCAGCATTTT. Residues: CASRRRDSNQPQHF.

The chain is built from TRBV9 and TRBJ2-1; 7 bases fit TRBD1. Trimming cost V 0 bases and J 3 bases; bases outside gene matches: 3. Germline V gene data show CDR1 as SGDLS and CDR2 as YYNGEE. CDR3 length: 15 amino acids. This CDR3 reads CASSVESGGYNEQFF. As DNA, the CDR3 is TGTGCCAGCAGCGTAGAGTCAGGGGGCTACAATGAGCAGTTCTTC.

This chain links TRBV3-1 (or the pseudogene TRBV3-2) with TRBJ1-3, with a weak D call TRBD1 (6 bases). V lost 5 bases, J lost 4 bases, and 6 bases lay in between. This CDR3 contains 12 residues. CDR1 is LGHDT and CDR2 is YNNKEL in the germline V gene (reference sequence). This CDR3 reads CASSGQGNTIYF. The CDR3 DNA sequence: TGTGCCAGCAGCGGACAGGGAAACACCATATATTTT.

The CDR3 nucleotides are TGTGCCAGCAGCGGAGGACTAGCTCAATCTAGGAAGAATGAGCAGTTCTTC. Its protein product is CASSGGLAQSRKNEQFF. This chain joins TRBV9 and TRBJ2-1; TRBD2 aligns across 8 bases. CDR3 length: 17 residues. Looked up from germline, CDR1 is SGDLS and CDR2 is YYNGEE. The junction had 15 bases not matched to a gene; V was cut back by 3 bases and J by 7 bases. The full variable domain, completed using reference TRBV9 and TRBJ2-1, is DSGVTQTPKHLITATGQRVTLRCSPRSGDLSVYWYQQSLDQGLQFLIQYYNGEERAKGNILERFSAQQFPDLHSELNLSSLELGDSALYFCASSGGLAQSRKNEQFFGPGTRLTVL.

This clone has a single count. V usage is TRBV5-1 and J usage is TRBJ2-1, with a tentative D call TRBD2 (6 bases). The CDR3 runs to 16 residues. Germline V lookup: CDR1 SGHRS, CDR2 YFSETQ. V was pared by 6 bases and J by 2 bases, with 18 bases between. CDR3 in DNA: TGCGCCAGCACCCACACGATTAGCGGTACCTACAATGAGCAGTTCTTC. This sequence encodes CASTHTISGTYNEQFF.

The chain links TRBV6-5 to TRBJ1-1; TRBD1 aligns across 7 bases. V lost 7 bases, J lost 0 bases, and 5 bases stayed unmatched. The CDR3 is 14 amino acids. Germline lookup yields CDR1 MNHEY and CDR2 SVGAGI. As DNA, the CDR3 is TGTGCCAGCACAGGGGGAGCCATGAACACTGAAGCTTTCTTT. Protein product: CASTGGAMNTEAFF.

The sample holds one count of this clone. CDR3 DNA sequence: TGTGCCAGCAGTGAAGAGACAGGGACGGCTGATGGCTACACCTTC. Protein: CASSEETGTADGYTF. J is TRBJ1-2 and V is TRBV6-1, with 7 bases lining up with TRBD1. The ends lost 1 base at V and 6 bases at J; junction bases unmatched: 8. The CDR3 totals 15 residues. The V gene's germline CDR1 is MNHNS and CDR2 SASEGT.